This note documents a single T cell receptor (beta chain) sequence. Its cognate antigen is unknown. Blood specimens came from baseline, cycle 4 day 1, and cycle 7 day 1. The sample comes from a study of OX40 agonist ivuxolimab in advanced cancers. TCRdb keeps only in-frame clones here, not all; method: immunoSEQ multiplex PCR. The sample has 77,000 or so clones; about 88% are singletons. Study-wide results and limits: Patients who responded partially at 0.1-3.0 mg/kg showed clonal expansion ranking among the lowest. The investigators did not determine what antigen specificity the expanded peripheral T cells had. The average count of expanded clones was higher among CD8+ T cells than among CD4+.

The sample was CD4+ or CD8+ T cells sorted from blood, taken in a trial of the OX40 agonist ivuxolimab. The receptor was isolated from an adult with an advanced solid tumor such as melanoma, head and neck, liver or kidney cancer.

For the CDR3, the DNA is TGTGCCAGCAGCGTAGGGCCTCTCCTTGGTTCACCCCTCCACTTT. The encoded protein is CASSVGPLLGSPLHF. The rearrangement joins TRBV9 to TRBJ1-6; D not certain. Germline V CDR1 and CDR2: SGDLS, YYNGEE. Trimming pared 0 bases from V and 9 bases from J, leaving 13 bases between. This CDR3 is built from 15 residues.